The sequence of this TCR beta chain was determined in a study of CD4 and CD8 cells across lung adenocarcinoma regions. TCRdb re-called the PCR reads with MiXCR, one entry per CDR3 protein. The sample shows about 6,400 distinct CDR3 sequences, 51% of them seen only once. From germline, CDR1 is WNHNN and CDR2 SYGVQD (reference sequence). Trimming left V 10 bases short and J 7 bases short, with 15 bases between. CDR3 length: 12 residues. This clonotype has more than one count but fewer than ten. V is TRBV10-1 and J is TRBJ2-3, with D perhaps matching TRBD1 or TRBD2 (6 bases each). The sample consisted of CD4+ T cells from the center of a lung tumor. This sequence originates from a female donor with lung adenocarcinoma. The CD4 and CD8 labels of this study may be unreliable. The CDR3 is CATSQGRNTQYF. As DNA, the CDR3 is TGCGCCACGTCGCAGGGGAGGAATACGCAGTATTTT.